Following are 20 T cell receptor beta chains from one sample sequenced in a study of blood T cell repertoires in COVID-19. Using immunoSEQ multiplex PCR, the repertoire was profiled, and TCRdb retains in-frame clones only, with some absent. Of 350,000 to 550,000 clones listed, approximately 90% are singletons. The source material was PBMCs or T cells enriched from blood (not recorded which). The receptor source for this set is a woman between 18 and 29 years old with acute COVID-19.

This chain connects TRBV4-3 to TRBJ2-1, with 10 bases aligning to TRBD2. V was pared by 0 bases and J by 8 bases, with 10 bases of the junction left unmatched. The CDR3 runs 17 residues. Per germline, CDR1 LGHNA and CDR2 YSLEER. The CDR3 bases are TGCGCCAGCAGCCAAGATCCCCTAGCGGGAGTAATGGATGAGCAGTTCTTC. Translated: CASSQDPLAGVMDEQFF.

The chain has TRBV4-3 and TRBJ1-1; 7 positions agree with TRBD1. With 2 bases clipped from V and 1 base from J, the junction kept 7 bases outside the gene matches. The length of the CDR3 is 16 residues. The V gene's germline CDR1 is LGHNA and CDR2 YSLEER. This CDR3 is CASSQTRNRGNTEAFF. The CDR3 region has the DNA TGCGCCAGCAGCCAAACCAGGAACAGGGGGAACACTGAAGCTTTCTTT.

This clone was recorded only once. The V and J genes are TRBV7-2 and TRBJ2-7, with D possibly being TRBD2 (5 bases). CDR3 length: 14 residues. Germline V gene sequence: CDR1 SGHTA, CDR2 FQGNSA. Trimming pared 6 bases from V and 0 bases from J, leaving 12 bases between. CDR3 nucleotide sequence: TGTGCCAGCAGGCCGAGAGCGGCCTCCTACGAGCAGTACTTC. It translates to CASRPRAASYEQYF. The full variable domain, rest sourced from reference TRBV7-2 and TRBJ2-7, is GAGVSQSPSNKVTEKGKDVELRCDPISGHTALYWYRQSLGQGLEFLIYFQGNSAPDKSGLPSDRFSAERTGGSVSTLTIQRTQQEDSAVYLCASRPRAASYEQYFGPGTRLTVT.

V and J are TRBV6-5 and TRBJ1-2; possible D gene TRBD1, 6 bases. The CDR3 length is 15 residues. CDR1 MNHEY and CDR2 SVGAGI come from the germline V gene. V lost 2 bases and J 4 bases, leaving 14 bases between the germline ends. CDR3 sequence: CASSYTRGLPYGYTF. The CDR3 DNA reads as TGTGCCAGCAGTTACACCAGGGGCCTTCCCTATGGCTACACCTTC.

This clone was counted between two and nine times. The chain recombines TRBV19 with TRBJ2-7; 8 bases fit TRBD2. The CDR3 totals 16 residues. Unmatched junction bases numbered 9, after V lost 3 bases and J lost 2 bases. The germline V gene encodes CDR1 LNHDA and CDR2 SQIVND (reference sequence). The CDR3 region has the DNA TGTGCCAGTAGTATCTATGGCGGGAGGCTAACCTACGAGCAGTACTTC. Translating it yields CASSIYGGRLTYEQYF.

The rearrangement joins TRBV3-1 (or the pseudogene TRBV3-2) to TRBJ1-6; TRBD1 is a possible D gene (6 bases). In germline, CDR1 is LGHDT, CDR2 YNNKEL (reference sequence). V lost 4 bases and J 8 bases, leaving 15 bases between the germline ends. The CDR3 consists of 15 residues. The CDR3 protein is CASSPTGLLHSPLHF. In nucleotides, the CDR3 is TGTGCCAGCAGCCCGACAGGCCTCTTACATTCACCCCTCCACTTT.

The genes are TRBV9 and TRBJ2-7; 10 bases align to TRBD2. V lost 0 bases, J lost 9 bases, and 9 bases stayed unmatched. Germline V gene lookup returns CDR1 SGDLS and CDR2 YYNGEE. CDR3 length: 15 amino acids. The CDR3 spells CASSVEAGGPSRQYF. The CDR3 DNA is TGTGCCAGCAGCGTAGAAGCGGGAGGGCCATCTAGGCAGTACTTC.

The chain uses TRBV10-3 and TRBJ1-4; D is possibly TRBD1 (5 bases). This CDR3 spans 14 amino acids. Between the trimmed V and J ends, which lost 2 bases and 7 bases, there was a span of 11 bases. Germline V CDR1 and CDR2: ENHRY, SYGVKD. The CDR3 spells CAISEGGSGEKLFF. The DNA for the CDR3 is TGTGCCATCAGTGAGGGGGGGTCAGGTGAAAAACTGTTTTTT.

The genes are TRBV4-1 and TRBJ2-1; D is uncertain. The germline V gene has CDR1 MGHRA and CDR2 YSYEKL. This CDR3 spans 12 amino acids. V lost 1 base to trimming and J lost 7 bases, with 5 bases between them. This chain's CDR3 is CASSQAVNEQFF. CDR3 in DNA: TGCGCCAGCAGCCAAGCGGTGAATGAGCAGTTCTTC.

Here the CDR3 DNA reads TGCGCCAGCAGCCAGGGTGGGACTAGTCTCTACGAGCAGTACTTC. Translated: CASSQGGTSLYEQYF. This chain connects TRBV4-1 to TRBJ2-7; 8 nucleotides line up with TRBD2. The CDR3 runs to 15 residues. From germline, CDR1 is MGHRA and CDR2 YSYEKL. The junction had 7 bases not matched to a gene; V was cut back by 3 bases and J by 3 bases.

The chain employs TRBV19 and TRBJ1-5; 7 bases agree with TRBD1. The CDR3 runs to 15 residues. CDR1 is LNHDA, CDR2 SQIVND, per germline (reference sequence). V was clipped by 0 bases and J by 7 bases; unmatched bases: 6. CDR3 loop: CASSIEGGSSQPQHF. The CDR3 DNA is TGTGCCAGTAGTATAGAAGGGGGCTCGAGCCAGCCCCAGCATTTT.

This clone was detected only once. This chain links TRBV4-1 with TRBJ2-7; the match to TRBD1 covers 9 bases. V gave up 1 base and J gave up 2 bases; unmatched junction bases: 9. In germline, CDR1 is MGHRA, CDR2 YSYEKL. The CDR3 length is 17 residues. The CDR3, as DNA: TGCGCCAGCAGCCAAGTCCCAGTCCGGGACAGGGCCTACGAGCAGTACTTC. Its translation: CASSQVPVRDRAYEQYF.

The gene calls are TRBV7-9 and TRBJ2-7, with 7 bases fitting TRBD2. This CDR3 is 14 amino acids long. Germline CDR1 is SEHNR and CDR2 is FQNEAQ (reference sequence). The J segment lost 2 bases and the V segment lost 2 bases, leaving 3 bases of the junction unmatched. CDR3 DNA: TGTGCCAGCAGCTTATCCGGGGGGACCTACGAGCAGTACTTC. Its protein is CASSLSGGTYEQYF.

Remarks on this clone: The germline gene is not matched at one end of the junction; a read error may be the cause. V usage is TRBV4-1 and J usage is TRBJ1-4; possible D gene TRBD1, 5 bases. CDR1 is MGHRA and CDR2 is YSYEKL in the germline V gene. The CDR3 runs 15 residues. CDR3 protein: CASSQEGRTNEKLLF. The CDR3 region has the DNA TGCGCCAGCAGCCAAGAGGGACGGACTAATGAAAAACTGCTTTTT.

The chain recombines TRBV5-1 with TRBJ2-7; no firm D call. CDR1 and CDR2 (germline): SGHRS, YFSETQ. CDR3 length equals 14 residues. V shed 4 bases and J shed 0 bases, with 11 bases lying between them. CDR3 protein: CASSGGESSYEQYF. The DNA for the CDR3 is TGCGCCAGCAGCGGCGGCGAGAGCTCCTACGAGCAGTACTTC. Full variable domain (outside the CDR3, taken from reference TRBV5-1 and TRBJ2-7): KAGVTQTPRYLIKTRGQQVTLSCSPISGHRSVSWYQQTPGQGLQFLFEYFSETQRNKGNFPGRFSGRQFSNSRSEMNVSTLELGDSALYLCASSGGESSYEQYFGPGTRLTVT.

This clone was detected a few times. This chain joins TRBV9 and TRBJ2-1; TRBD2 aligns across 12 bases. The CDR3 extends over 18 amino acids. Trimming cost V 4 bases and J 5 bases; bases outside gene matches: 13. CDR1 and CDR2 from the germline V gene are SGDLS and YYNGEE. This CDR3 is CASSSMGASGRGDNEQFF. CDR3 sequence (DNA): TGTGCCAGCAGCTCGATGGGGGCTAGCGGGAGGGGAGACAATGAGCAGTTCTTC.

The chain couples TRBV20-1 to TRBJ1-3, with a tentative D call TRBD1 (6 bases). The CDR3 loop spans 14 amino acids. V lost 3 bases and J lost 0, with 9 bases in between. Germline assignment: CDR1 DFQATT and CDR2 SNEGSKA (reference sequence). The CDR3 here is CSASWGRSGNTIYF. CDR3 bases: TGCAGTGCTAGTTGGGGGCGCTCTGGAAACACCATATATTTT.

The chain links TRBV7-7 to TRBJ2-5; tentative D call: TRBD1 (5 bases). The CDR3 covers 15 residues. CDR1 and CDR2 from the germline V gene are SSHAT and FNYEAQ (reference sequence). Trimming took off 1 base at V and 2 bases at J, with 11 bases between the two ends. DNA for the CDR3: TGTGCCAGCAGCTTAGGTCAGGGATATCAAGAGACCCAGTACTTC. It specifies CASSLGQGYQETQYF.

The chain links TRBV4-1 to TRBJ2-2, with D maybe TRBD1 (6 bases). The CDR3 sequence is 17 residues long. V dropped 0 bases and J dropped 2 bases, with 13 bases sitting between them. Germline V gives CDR1 MGHRA, CDR2 YSYEKL. The CDR3 region is CASSQDGRGGNTGELFF. CDR3 bases: TGCGCCAGCAGCCAAGATGGCAGGGGCGGCAACACCGGGGAGCTGTTTTTT.

This clone showed up just once. The chain couples TRBV7-2 to TRBJ1-1; no reliable D call. Between the trimmed V and J ends, which lost 6 bases and 2 bases, there was a span of 7 bases. The CDR3 runs to 12 residues. Germline assignment: CDR1 SGHTA and CDR2 FQGNSA. The CDR3 loop is CASSLSNTEAFF. CDR3 sequence (DNA): TGTGCCAGCAGTTTGAGTAACACTGAAGCTTTCTTT.